Sequencing of this TCR beta chain was carried out in a study of T cell responses to AZD1222 COVID-19 vaccine. The repertoire was sequenced with immunoSEQ multiplex PCR; TCRdb's copy has only in-frame clones and lacks some. The repertoire has 250,000 to 300,000 clones, 94% of them found once; the top ten carry less than 0.65%. CDR1 is SGHKS, CDR2 YYEKEE, per germline (reference sequence). The CDR3 is 14 residues long. V shed 5 bases, J shed 4 bases, and the junction held 9 bases outside the gene matches. The rearrangement joins TRBV5-5 to TRBJ2-7; TRBD2 matches at 7 bases. This TCR was recovered from an adult who received the AZD1222 COVID-19 vaccine. Source: peripheral blood, taken 28 days after the second AZD1222 dose. The chain's CDR3 is CASSFSREGYEQYF. The DNA for the CDR3 is TGTGCCAGCAGTTTCTCCAGGGAGGGGTACGAGCAGTACTTC.